This entry lists 20 T cell receptor beta chains sequenced from one sample in a study of blood T cell repertoires in COVID-19. The protocol was immunoSEQ multiplex PCR, while the TCRdb copy is restricted to in-frame clones and leaves out a portion. This sample has 200,000 or so clones, with over 70% found just once. Sample: peripheral blood. The receptor set was obtained from a woman aged 65 to 85 with acute or convalescent COVID-19.

The chain recombines TRBV2 with TRBJ1-4, with a tentative D call TRBD1 (6 bases). The CDR3 length is 15 residues. Trimming cost V 7 bases and J 7 bases, with 19 bases left between them. Germline CDR1 reads SNHLY; CDR2 reads FYNNEI. The CDR3 nucleotides read TGTGCCAGCAAGTTGAGTCGGACAGATGGTGAAAAACTGTTTTTT. It translates to CASKLSRTDGEKLFF.

This clone showed up just a few times. This chain links TRBV11-2 with TRBJ2-7; 10 nucleotides agree with TRBD1. CDR1 and CDR2 (germline): SGHAT, FQNNGV. This CDR3 is built from 14 residues. V was pared by 5 bases and J by 3 bases, with 4 bases of the junction left unmatched. DNA for the CDR3: TGTGCCAGCAGCCGGGGACAGGGGAGCTACGAGCAGTACTTC. This sequence encodes CASSRGQGSYEQYF.

On this clone itself: Since a much larger clone is just one base distant, this may be a read error. The chain carries TRBV7-9 and TRBJ1-1, with 7 bases aligning to TRBD1. The CDR3 has 13 amino acids. V dropped 5 bases and J dropped 4; count of bases not matched to a gene: 4. Germline CDR1 is SEHNR and CDR2 is FQNEAQ (reference sequence). CDR3 bases: TGTGCCAGCAGCCGACAGGGTGGCACTGAAGCTTTCTTT. This sequence encodes CASSRQGGTEAFF. The entire variable domain, with the rest obtained from reference TRBV7-9 and TRBJ1-1, is as follows: DTGVSQNPRHKITKRGQNVTFRCDPISEHNRLYWYRQTLGQGPEFLTYFQNEAQLEKSRLLSDRFSAERPKGSFSTLEIQRTEQGDSAMYLCASSRQGGTEAFFGQGTRLTVV.

In its sample, this clone was seen a few times. The chain links TRBV28 to TRBJ2-2; 7 positions match TRBD2. V dropped 7 bases and J dropped 2; count of bases not matched to a gene: 7. Germline V CDR1 and CDR2: MDHEN, SYDVKM. The length of the CDR3 is 15 residues. The CDR3 sequence: CASTFRGLNTGELFF. For the CDR3, the DNA is TGTGCCAGCACCTTCCGGGGACTAAACACCGGGGAGCTGTTTTTT. The whole variable domain, filled in from reference TRBV28 and TRBJ2-2, reads DVKVTQSSRYLVKRTGEKVFLECVQDMDHENMFWYRQDPGLGLRLIYFSYDVKMKEKGDIPEGYSVSREKKERFSLILESASTNQTSMYLCASTFRGLNTGELFFGEGSRLTVL.

Comments on this clone: A read error may produce the germline difference seen at one junction end. The chain carries TRBV23-1 and TRBJ2-7, with a weak D call TRBD1 (6 bases). TRBV23-1 counts as an open reading frame of uncertain function. The CDR3 runs to 16 residues. DNA of the CDR3: TGCGCCAGCAGTCACTCCGGGACACCTCTCTCCTCCGAGCAGTACTTC. It specifies CASSHSGTPLSSEQYF.

A few counts support this clone. The CDR3 coding sequence is TGTGCCAGCAGCGAGGGAACTAGTGATTTCACAGATACGCAGTATTTT. Translating gives CASSEGTSDFTDTQYF. The chain links TRBV9 to TRBJ2-3; D is possibly TRBD2 (5 bases). This CDR3 comprises 16 residues. CDR1 is SGDLS and CDR2 is YYNGEE in the germline V gene. The V gene lost 3 bases and the J gene lost 2 bases, with 16 bases spanning the gap.

The chain joins TRBV11-2 to TRBJ2-6; a possible D gene is TRBD1 (5 bases). Germline CDR1 and CDR2: SGHAT and FQNNGV. The CDR3 sequence is 15 residues long. Deletions cut 5 bases from V and 1 base from J, with 9 bases between. As DNA, the CDR3 is TGTGCCAGCAGCAAACAGGTATCTGGGGCCAACGTCCTGACTTTC. Translating gives CASSKQVSGANVLTF.

This chain links TRBV12-3 or TRBV12-4 with TRBJ2-7; D possibly corresponds to TRBD2 (6 bases). This CDR3 has 13 amino acids. V gave up 1 base and J gave up 6 bases, with 10 bases separating them. In nucleotides, the CDR3 is TGTGCCAGCAGTTTAGACCTAGCGAGCGAGCAGTACTTC. Residues: CASSLDLASEQYF.

This CDR3 reads CASSTTGEWVRNTIYF. CDR3 bases: TGCGCCAGCAGTACGACAGGGGAGTGGGTCCGAAACACCATATATTTT. The rearrangement links TRBV5-1 to TRBJ1-3; 8 bases agree with TRBD1. The CDR3 is made up of 16 amino acids. In germline, CDR1 is SGHRS, CDR2 YFSETQ. The junction had 12 bases not matched to a gene; V was cut back by 5 bases and J by 5 bases. Full variable domain (missing parts from reference TRBV5-1 and TRBJ1-3): KAGVTQTPRYLIKTRGQQVTLSCSPISGHRSVSWYQQTPGQGLQFLFEYFSETQRNKGNFPGRFSGRQFSNSRSEMNVSTLELGDSALYLCASSTTGEWVRNTIYFGEGSWLTVV.

The rearrangement uses TRBV10-3 and TRBJ1-2; D gene ambiguous. Germline V gives CDR1 ENHRY, CDR2 SYGVKD. V gave up 3 bases and J gave up 1 base, with 6 bases separating them. The CDR3 loop spans 13 amino acids. Written as DNA, the CDR3 is TGTGCCATCAGTGAAACACGTAACTATGGCTACACCTTC. Its translation: CAISETRNYGYTF.

This chain uses TRBV24-1 with TRBJ2-7; 14 bases are a match to TRBD2. Germline lookup yields CDR1 KGHDR and CDR2 SFDVKD. This CDR3 region has 16 residues. Losses at the gene ends were 3 bases for V and 3 bases for J; bases not matched to a gene: 3. CDR3 loop: CATSDEGTSGSYEQYF. The CDR3 region has the DNA TGTGCCACCAGTGATGAAGGGACTAGCGGGAGCTACGAGCAGTACTTC.

The rearrangement joins TRBV19 to TRBJ1-1; D gene unclear. The CDR3 spans 14 residues. Germline values: CDR1 LNHDA, CDR2 SQIVND (reference sequence). The V and J ends lost 4 bases and 1 base respectively, with 10 bases between them. CDR3 DNA sequence: TGTGCCAGTAGTACCCAGGCAAAGAACACTGAAGCTTTCTTT. Translated, it gives CASSTQAKNTEAFF.

The V gene is TRBV12-3 or TRBV12-4, the J gene TRBJ2-4; tentative D call: TRBD2 (5 bases). The CDR3 is 13 residues long. Trimming shortened V by 6 bases and J by 8 bases, and 14 bases separated the two germline ends. CDR3 in amino acids: CASRGVVVDIQYF. CDR3 coding DNA: TGTGCCAGCAGGGGAGTGGTGGTGGACATTCAGTACTTC.

The chain links TRBV3-1 (or the pseudogene TRBV3-2) to TRBJ1-1, with 8 bases identical to TRBD1. Trimming removed 0 bases from V and 7 bases from J; junction bases left unmatched: 4. The CDR3 has 14 amino acids. The germline gives CDR1 LGHDT, CDR2 YNNKEL (reference sequence). As DNA, the CDR3 is TGTGCCAGCAGCCAAGAACACAGGGGGGTTGAAGCTTTCTTT. This codes for CASSQEHRGVEAFF.

The chain uses TRBV5-1 and TRBJ2-3, with 8 bases identical to TRBD1. Germline-derived CDR1 and CDR2 are SGHRS and YFSETQ. V lost 4 bases and J lost 3; bases outside the gene matches: 7. The CDR3 length is 15 residues. CDR3 DNA sequence: TGCGCCAGCAGCCGACAGGGGTTCGGAACAGATACGCAGTATTTT. It encodes CASSRQGFGTDTQYF. The variable domain in full, completed from reference TRBV5-1 and TRBJ2-3, reads KAGVTQTPRYLIKTRGQQVTLSCSPISGHRSVSWYQQTPGQGLQFLFEYFSETQRNKGNFPGRFSGRQFSNSRSEMNVSTLELGDSALYLCASSRQGFGTDTQYFGPGTRLTVL.

The chain is built from TRBV5-1 and TRBJ2-6; tentative D call: TRBD1 (6 bases). The ends were cut back, 8 bases at V and 3 bases at J, with 15 bases in the middle. The germline gives CDR1 SGHRS, CDR2 YFSETQ. The CDR3 loop spans 15 amino acids. The CDR3 bases are TGCGCCAGGCCAGGTGGGGGCGGTGGGGCCAACGTCCTGACTTTC. Its translation: CARPGGGGGANVLTF.

The rearrangement joins TRBV25-1 to TRBJ2-1; 9 nucleotides agree with TRBD1. Germline trimming cut 6 bases from V and 4 bases from J; bases unmatched to any gene: 4. In germline, CDR1 is MGHDK, CDR2 SYGVNS. The CDR3 runs to 14 residues. The DNA for the CDR3 is TGTGCCAGCAGGGGGGACAGGGATTACAATGAGCAGTTCTTC. The encoded protein is CASRGDRDYNEQFF.

V is TRBV23-1 and J is TRBJ1-2; no clear D gene. TRBV23-1 is given ORF status, its function remaining uncertain. The CDR3 is made up of 15 amino acids. Trimming removed 2 bases from V and 2 bases from J, with 12 bases in between. CDR3 protein: CASSQPPGTNYGYTF. Written as DNA, the CDR3 is TGCGCCAGCAGTCAACCCCCGGGAACGAACTATGGCTACACCTTC.

The V call is TRBV28, the J call TRBJ2-1; 10 positions match TRBD1. In germline, CDR1 is MDHEN, CDR2 SYDVKM. J lost 8 bases, V lost 3 bases, and 7 bases had no gene match. This CDR3 has 15 residues. The CDR3 nucleotides are TGTGCCAGCAGTTTGGGAGGGACAGGGGATCATGAGCAGTTCTTC. Encoded protein: CASSLGGTGDHEQFF. Full variable domain (outside the CDR3, taken from reference TRBV28 and TRBJ2-1): DVKVTQSSRYLVKRTGEKVFLECVQDMDHENMFWYRQDPGLGLRLIYFSYDVKMKEKGDIPEGYSVSREKKERFSLILESASTNQTSMYLCASSLGGTGDHEQFFGPGTRLTVL.

The chain couples TRBV2 to TRBJ2-3; TRBD2 matches at 7 bases. Germline CDR1 reads SNHLY; CDR2 reads FYNNEI. The ends lost 2 bases at V and 3 bases at J; junction bases unmatched: 5. CDR3 size: 15 residues. In DNA form, the CDR3 reads TGTGCCAGCAGTGAATTCCTAGCGGAAACAGATACGCAGTATTTT. Translating it yields CASSEFLAETDTQYF.